The 14 T cell receptor beta chains in this list originate from one sample, sequenced in a study of cytomegalovirus exposure and HLA in healthy donors. With 60 Vbeta and 13 Jbeta primers, the PCR was carried out. Clones were read by immunoSEQ multiplex PCR, and TCRdb kept only the in-frame ones, dropping some. Found here are 130,000 or so clones, approximately 76% of them singletons; the top ten hold 1.5% to 2%. The sequencing sample was made of PBMCs. These receptors were collected from a man in his forties in good health and CMV-seronegative.

The chain carries TRBV2 and TRBJ1-1; 11 positions agree with TRBD1. There are 14 residues in the CDR3. Germline loops: CDR1 SNHLY, CDR2 FYNNEI. Losses at the gene ends were 5 bases for V and 8 bases for J; bases not matched to a gene: 7. The CDR3 here is CASSWDRGGPEAFF. For the CDR3, the DNA is TGTGCCAGCAGTTGGGACAGGGGGGGTCCGGAAGCTTTCTTT.

V and J are TRBV6-5 and TRBJ1-5; D unclear. Germline assignment: CDR1 MNHEY and CDR2 SVGAGI. The CDR3 sequence is 16 residues long. Trimming left V 2 bases short and J 0 bases short, with 11 bases between. The DNA for the CDR3 is TGTGCCAGCAGTTACCCTTGGGCAGATAGCAATCAGCCCCAGCATTTT. Translating it yields CASSYPWADSNQPQHF.

V usage is TRBV19 and J usage is TRBJ2-1, with D possibly TRBD2 on 7 matching bases. The CDR3 is made up of 16 amino acids. From germline, CDR1 is LNHDA and CDR2 SQIVND (reference sequence). V shed 6 bases and J shed 0 bases, with 15 bases lying between them. As DNA, the CDR3 is TGTGCCAGTAGGGGCCGCGGGGGCAGCTCCTACAATGAGCAGTTCTTC. Protein sequence: CASRGRGGSSYNEQFF. Using reference TRBV19 and TRBJ2-1 for the parts outside the CDR3, the full variable domain is DGGITQSPKYLFRKEGQNVTLSCEQNLNHDAMYWYRQDPGQGLRLIYYSQIVNDFQKGDIAEGYSVSREKKESFPLTVTSAQKNPTAFYLCASRGRGGSSYNEQFFGPGTRLTVL.

CDR3 sequence reads: CATPTLGQANTEAFF. The CDR3 DNA reads as TGTGCCACCCCAACGTTGGGACAGGCGAACACTGAAGCTTTCTTT. The chain joins TRBV21-1 to TRBJ1-1; no check of the table's D call, TRBD1, against the DNA was made. TRBV21-1 is a pseudogene. The CDR3 totals 15 residues.

The V call is TRBV5-1, the J call TRBJ2-3, with D possibly being TRBD2 (5 bases). V lost 4 bases and J lost 0, with 9 bases in between. CDR3 length: 14 residues. Per the germline V gene, CDR1 is SGHRS and CDR2 is YFSETQ. The CDR3 DNA sequence: TGCGCCAGCAGCACGGGGTCCAGCACAGATACGCAGTATTTT. Its protein product is CASSTGSSTDTQYF. The whole variable domain, remainder taken from reference TRBV5-1 and TRBJ2-3, is KAGVTQTPRYLIKTRGQQVTLSCSPISGHRSVSWYQQTPGQGLQFLFEYFSETQRNKGNFPGRFSGRQFSNSRSEMNVSTLELGDSALYLCASSTGSSTDTQYFGPGTRLTVL.

The table lists this clone with a few counts. The chain carries TRBV28 and TRBJ2-1; D not resolved. This CDR3 is built from 14 residues. Germline values: CDR1 MDHEN, CDR2 SYDVKM. The V gene lost 5 bases and the J gene lost 10 bases, with 18 bases spanning the gap. This CDR3 reads CASSPPRGIREQFF. The CDR3 DNA follows: TGTGCCAGCAGTCCCCCCCGAGGTATCCGGGAGCAGTTCTTC.

The chain couples TRBV28 to TRBJ2-7, with TRBD1 matching over 8 bases. CDR3 size: 16 residues. With V trimmed by 4 bases and J by 4 bases, 12 bases remained unmatched. Germline V gene sequence: CDR1 MDHEN, CDR2 SYDVKM. CDR3 region: CASSSPSGTGGYEQYF. CDR3 DNA sequence: TGTGCCAGCAGTTCACCCTCGGGGACAGGAGGGTACGAGCAGTACTTC.

This chain joins TRBV5-1 and TRBJ2-5, with a tentative D call TRBD1 (6 bases). CDR3 size: 16 residues. CDR1 and CDR2 (germline): SGHRS, YFSETQ. V lost 0 bases and J 2 bases, leaving 14 bases between the germline ends. DNA of the CDR3: TGCGCCAGCAGCTTGGCCCCCGCGCAGGGGCAAGAGACCCAGTACTTC. Encoded protein: CASSLAPAQGQETQYF.

V gene TRBV10-1 combines with J gene TRBJ1-5, with TRBD1 matching over 9 bases. Germline CDR1 and CDR2: WNHNN and SYGVQD (reference sequence). The CDR3 is 14 residues long. Trimming took 7 bases from V and 2 from J; bases not matched to a gene: 3. CDR3 protein: CASNDRGGNQPQHF. CDR3 sequence (DNA): TGCGCCAGCAATGACAGGGGGGGCAATCAGCCCCAGCATTTT.

This clone has a single count. V gene TRBV27 combines with J gene TRBJ2-7, with TRBD1 matching over 8 bases. There are 14 residues in the CDR3. Germline V lookup: CDR1 MNHEY, CDR2 SMNVEV (reference sequence). Trimming cost V 7 bases and J 3 bases; bases outside gene matches: 8. The CDR3 region has the DNA TGTGCCAGCAATTCCGGACAGGGATTCTACGAGCAGTACTTC. Translating gives CASNSGQGFYEQYF.

The J gene is TRBJ2-3, the V gene TRBV6-1; 12 bases are a match to TRBD1. Trimming removed 7 bases from V and 5 bases from J; junction bases left unmatched: 4. This CDR3 region has 14 residues. Germline CDR1 reads MNHNS; CDR2 reads SASEGT. The CDR3 spells CASKGQGAGDTQYF. CDR3 DNA sequence: TGTGCCAGCAAGGGACAGGGGGCTGGAGATACGCAGTATTTT.

V and J are TRBV2 and TRBJ1-4, with D possibly being TRBD1 (6 bases). The CDR3 spans 13 residues. CDR1 and CDR2 from the germline V gene are SNHLY and FYNNEI. Trimming left V 5 bases short and J 4 bases short, with 8 bases between. The CDR3, as DNA: TGTGCCAGCAGTAGACAGGATAATGAAAAACTGTTTTTT. It translates to CASSRQDNEKLFF.

J is TRBJ2-7 and V is TRBV28; D is perhaps TRBD1 (6 bases). Germline V gene sequence: CDR1 MDHEN, CDR2 SYDVKM. CDR3 length equals 16 residues. The ends were cut back, 2 bases at V and 4 bases at J, with 18 bases in the middle. CDR3 nucleotides: TGTGCCAGCAGTTTAGACCAGGGGCCTGCTGGATACGAGCAGTACTTC. Protein product: CASSLDQGPAGYEQYF.

This sequence joins TRBV15 and TRBJ2-1; TRBD2 matches 8 bases. V shed 3 bases, J shed 4 bases, and the junction held 2 bases outside the gene matches. Germline assignment: CDR1 LNHNV and CDR2 YYDKDF (reference sequence). The CDR3 sequence is 14 residues long. The CDR3 DNA sequence: TGTGCCACCAGCAGGACTAGCGAGTACAATGAGCAGTTCTTC. Translated: CATSRTSEYNEQFF.